The clone carrying this T cell receptor (beta chain) was found many times. Its antigen is as yet unknown. Each CDR3 protein is one row after TCRdb ran MiXCR on the 5' RACE reads. The sample shows roughly 700,000 distinct CDR3 sequences, 15% to 20% of them seen only once. This record belongs to a study of CD8 T cells in ankylosing spondylitis. Notes on the study in general: Matched ankylosing spondylitis synovial fluid reportedly contained a significantly enriched population of disease-linked clones. Previous work reported some of these motif variants in the synovial fluid and blood of reactive arthritis. A TCR beta motif made of fewer than ten highly homologous variants seemed typical of ankylosing spondylitis blood.

CDR1 is SGHTA and CDR2 is FQGTGA in the germline V gene. The ends were cut back, 0 bases at V and 1 base at J, with 9 bases in the middle. The CDR3 length is 15 residues. This chain uses TRBV7-3 with TRBJ1-1; D is unclear. The clonotype originates from a male donor with ankylosing spondylitis. Sequencing was performed on blood, either unsorted or a sorted T cell fraction (not recorded which). CDR3 DNA: TGTGCCAGCAGCTTAACGGGCACCCAGAACACTGAAGCTTTCTTT. It codes for CASSLTGTQNTEAFF.